Each of the 15 T cell receptor beta chains below was sequenced from the same sample in a study of blood T cells in healthy people across ages. Primers used in a second PCR of about 7 to 11 cycles were a sample-barcoded 5' primer and a J-beta primer mix. TCRdb processed the 5' RACE reads anew with MiXCR; each CDR3 protein has one entry. The sample has more than 500,000 distinct CDR3 sequences; roughly a quarter are singletons. These same data were also listed under a study on T cells of mothers and their children.

Source material: blood. The receptors derive from a boy between 2 and 15 years old in good health.

This clonotype was observed a handful of times. This chain joins TRBV2 and TRBJ2-1; 14 bases map to TRBD2. Losses at the gene ends were 6 bases for V and 6 bases for J; bases not matched to a gene: 4. The CDR3 is made up of 15 amino acids. The germline CDR1 and CDR2 sequences are SNHLY and FYNNEI. The CDR3 bases are TGTGCCAGCAGGACTAGCGGGGGGGCCGGCAATGAGCAGTTCTTC. It is translated as CASRTSGGAGNEQFF.

For this clonotype: One end of the junction is discordant with germline, which a read error may explain. The chain joins TRBV7-3 to TRBJ2-3, with 7 positions matching TRBD1. Germline CDR1 is SGHTA and CDR2 is FQGTGA. This CDR3 has 12 residues. CDR3 protein: CANSFRGDTQYF. The CDR3 nucleotides read TGTGCCAACAGCTTCAGGGGGGATACGCAGTATTTT.

This clonotype was detected a few times. J is TRBJ2-1 and V is TRBV5-1; 7 nucleotides line up with TRBD1. CDR1 is SGHRS and CDR2 is YFSETQ in the germline V gene. The junction had 3 bases not matched to a gene; V was cut back by 6 bases and J by 0 bases. This CDR3 is built from 14 residues. The CDR3 DNA follows: TGCGCCAGCACTACAGGGGACTCCTACAATGAGCAGTTCTTC. This encodes CASTTGDSYNEQFF.

The V call is TRBV5-1, the J call TRBJ2-2; D unclear. The CDR3 is 15 residues long. The V gene's germline CDR1 is SGHRS and CDR2 YFSETQ. V was clipped by 0 bases and J by 1 base, with 7 bases between them. The CDR3 DNA reads as TGCGCCAGCAGCTTGGGCAGCTGGAACACCGGGGAGCTGTTTTTT. This translates into CASSLGSWNTGELFF.

This clonotype showed up just a few times. The chain uses TRBV7-6 and TRBJ1-1; the D is unclear. Germline V gene lookup returns CDR1 SGHVS and CDR2 FNYEAQ. V was cut by 7 bases and J by 1 base, with 13 bases left in between. CDR3 length: 14 residues. The CDR3 coding sequence is TGTGCCAGCACCGCAACCCACGAGAACACTGAAGCTTTCTTT. It yields the protein CASTATHENTEAFF. Variable domain in full (rest from reference TRBV7-6 and TRBJ1-1): GAGVSQSPRYKVTKRGQDVALRCDPISGHVSLYWYRQALGQGPEFLTYFNYEAQQDKSGLPNDRFSAERPEGSISTLTIQRTEQRDSAMYRCASTATHENTEAFFGQGTRLTVV.

CDR3 residues: CASSQDRAREEKLFF. For the CDR3, the DNA is TGCGCCAGCAGCCAAGACAGGGCGCGGGAGGAAAAACTGTTTTTT. The chain recombines TRBV4-3 with TRBJ1-4; D perhaps matches TRBD1 (5 bases). CDR1 and CDR2 from the germline V gene are LGHNA and YSLEER. The V end was cut by 0 bases, the J end by 8 bases, with 13 bases between. CDR3 length: 15 residues.

This clonotype was recorded a few times. The rearrangement uses TRBV27 and TRBJ1-2; weak D call: TRBD1 (5 bases). The V and J ends lost 6 bases and 6 bases respectively, with 20 bases between them. The germline V gene encodes CDR1 MNHEY and CDR2 SMNVEV (reference sequence). The CDR3 is made up of 15 amino acids. The CDR3 region is CASSAKGRQYDGYTF. CDR3 sequence (DNA): TGTGCCAGCAGCGCCAAAGGCAGACAGTACGATGGCTACACCTTC.

The chain recombines TRBV5-4 with TRBJ2-1; either TRBD1 or TRBD2 may fit D (6 bases each). The CDR3 length is 14 residues. Trimming removed 1 base from V and 6 bases from J, with 11 bases in between. Per the germline V gene, CDR1 is SGHNT and CDR2 is YYREEE (reference sequence). CDR3: CASSLIGGPNEQFF. DNA for the CDR3: TGTGCCAGCAGCTTGATTGGGGGGCCCAATGAGCAGTTCTTC.

The table lists this clonotype with a few counts. The CDR3 spells CASSLVDGGGGQHF. CDR3 in DNA: TGTGCCAGCAGCTTGGTAGACGGCGGAGGGGGCCAGCATTTT. The chain is built from TRBV7-9 and TRBJ1-5, with D perhaps TRBD1 (6 bases). Per the germline V gene, CDR1 is SEHNR and CDR2 is FQNEAQ (reference sequence). The ends were cut back, 3 bases at V and 12 bases at J, with 18 bases in the middle. The CDR3 spans 14 residues.

The chain combines TRBV20-1 with TRBJ1-4, with TRBD1 matching 9 bases. Germline CDR1 is DFQATT and CDR2 is SNEGSKA (reference sequence). The CDR3 extends over 17 amino acids. V lost 3 bases and J lost 5; bases outside the gene matches: 13. CDR3 nucleotides: TGCAGTGCTAGGCCCCCGAGACAGGGGGAATTGAATGAAAAACTGTTTTTT. It yields the protein CSARPPRQGELNEKLFF.

This clonotype has just a few counts. V and J are TRBV29-1 and TRBJ1-1; TRBD1 might be the D (5 bases). V was cut by 7 bases and J by 0 bases, with 12 bases left in between. CDR3 length: 13 amino acids. Per germline, CDR1 SQVTM and CDR2 ANQGSEA. DNA for the CDR3: TGCAGCGCAGGGACGGACATGAACACTGAAGCTTTCTTT. It is translated as CSAGTDMNTEAFF.

V is TRBV7-8 and J is TRBJ2-1; D might be TRBD2 (6 bases). The germline V gene encodes CDR1 SGHVS and CDR2 FQNEAQ. This CDR3 contains 21 residues. V was pared by 5 bases and J by 0 bases, with 29 bases between. The CDR3 region is CASSAYRATRIGPSSYNEQFF. The CDR3 nucleotides are TGTGCCAGCAGCGCCTACCGGGCGACTAGAATAGGACCGAGCTCCTACAATGAGCAGTTCTTC.

This rearrangement joins TRBV6-2 or TRBV6-3 to TRBJ2-5; D not resolved. This CDR3 is built from 11 residues. V lost 0 bases and J lost 11, with 7 bases in between. CDR1 and CDR2 from the germline V gene are MNHEY and SVGEGT. CDR3 amino acids: CASSYSSQQYF. The DNA for the CDR3 is TGTGCCAGCAGTTACTCGAGCCAACAGTACTTC.

This clonotype was seen at least ten times. The chain joins TRBV2 to TRBJ2-1; D is perhaps TRBD2 (6 bases). Germline CDR1 and CDR2: SNHLY and FYNNEI. CDR3 size: 16 residues. V was cut by 7 bases and J by 0 bases, with 16 bases left in between. The CDR3 region is CASKEGRTFSYNEQFF. The CDR3 DNA reads TGTGCCAGCAAGGAGGGACGAACTTTCTCCTACAATGAGCAGTTCTTC.

This clonotype has just a few counts. The V call is TRBV2, the J call TRBJ1-2; D is uncertain. The V gene lost 5 bases and the J gene lost 3 bases, with 13 bases spanning the gap. In germline, CDR1 is SNHLY, CDR2 FYNNEI. The CDR3 sequence is 14 residues long. CDR3 region: CASSRSWTDYGYTF. The CDR3 region has the DNA TGTGCCAGCAGTCGATCCTGGACCGACTATGGCTACACCTTC.